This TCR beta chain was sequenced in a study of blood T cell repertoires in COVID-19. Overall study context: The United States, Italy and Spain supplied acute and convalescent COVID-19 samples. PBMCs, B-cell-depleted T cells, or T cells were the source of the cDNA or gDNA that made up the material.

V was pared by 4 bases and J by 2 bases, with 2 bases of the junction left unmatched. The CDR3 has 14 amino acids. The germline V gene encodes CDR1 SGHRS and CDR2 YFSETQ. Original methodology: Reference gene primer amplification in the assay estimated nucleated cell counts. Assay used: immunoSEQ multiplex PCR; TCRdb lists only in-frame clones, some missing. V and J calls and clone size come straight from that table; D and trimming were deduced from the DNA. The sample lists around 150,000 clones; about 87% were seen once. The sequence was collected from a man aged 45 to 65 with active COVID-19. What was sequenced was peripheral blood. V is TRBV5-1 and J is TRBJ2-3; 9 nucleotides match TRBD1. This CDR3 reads CASSRDRVTDTQYF. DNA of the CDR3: TGCGCCAGCAGCCGGGACAGGGTCACAGATACGCAGTATTTT.